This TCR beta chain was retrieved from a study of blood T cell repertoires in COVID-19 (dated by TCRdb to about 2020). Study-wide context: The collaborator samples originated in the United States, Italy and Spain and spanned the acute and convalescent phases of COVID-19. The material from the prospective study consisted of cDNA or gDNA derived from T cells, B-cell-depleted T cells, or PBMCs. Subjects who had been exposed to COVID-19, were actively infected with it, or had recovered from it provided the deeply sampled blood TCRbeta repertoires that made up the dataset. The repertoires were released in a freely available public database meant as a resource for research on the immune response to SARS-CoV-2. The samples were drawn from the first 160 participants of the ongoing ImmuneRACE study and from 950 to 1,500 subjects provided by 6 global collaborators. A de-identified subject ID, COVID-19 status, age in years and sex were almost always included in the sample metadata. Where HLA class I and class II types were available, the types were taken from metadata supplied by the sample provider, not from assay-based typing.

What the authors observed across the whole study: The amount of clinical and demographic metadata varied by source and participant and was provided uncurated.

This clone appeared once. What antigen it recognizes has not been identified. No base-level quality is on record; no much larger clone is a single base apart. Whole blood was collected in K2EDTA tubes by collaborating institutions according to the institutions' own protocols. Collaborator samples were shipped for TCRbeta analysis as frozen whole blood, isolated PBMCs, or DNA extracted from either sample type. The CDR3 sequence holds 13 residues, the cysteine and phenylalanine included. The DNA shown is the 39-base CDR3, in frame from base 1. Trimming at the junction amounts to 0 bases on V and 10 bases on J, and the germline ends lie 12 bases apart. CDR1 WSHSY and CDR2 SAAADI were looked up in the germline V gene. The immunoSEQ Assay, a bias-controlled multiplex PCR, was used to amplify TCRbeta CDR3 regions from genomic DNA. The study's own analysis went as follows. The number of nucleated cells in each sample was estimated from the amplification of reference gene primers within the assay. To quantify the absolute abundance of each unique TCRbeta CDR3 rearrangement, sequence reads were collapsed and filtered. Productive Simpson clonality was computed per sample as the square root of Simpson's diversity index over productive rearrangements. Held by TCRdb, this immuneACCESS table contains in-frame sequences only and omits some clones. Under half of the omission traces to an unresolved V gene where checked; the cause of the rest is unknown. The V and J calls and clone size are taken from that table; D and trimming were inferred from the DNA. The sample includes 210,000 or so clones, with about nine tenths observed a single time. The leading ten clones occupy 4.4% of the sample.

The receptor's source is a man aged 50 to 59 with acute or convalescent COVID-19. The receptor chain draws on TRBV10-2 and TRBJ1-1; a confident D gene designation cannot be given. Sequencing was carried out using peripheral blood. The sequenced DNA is TGCGCCAGCAGTGAGTCGCTGCCTGAGGGAGCTTTCTTT. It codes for CASSESLPEGAFF.